This passage covers 20 T cell receptor beta chains from one sample sequenced in a study of T-cell reconstitution after alpha-beta-depleted transplantation in children. Library preparation (for TCRbeta) was performed with unique molecular identifiers. TCRdb independently ran MiXCR on the PCR reads; one entry per CDR3 protein. The sample comprises around 600,000 distinct CDR3 sequences, about 10% of which are singletons, and roughly 3.9% rests with the top ten. The sample consisted of PBMCs from the stem cell graft donor, taken from the stem cell graft. These receptors all stem from a human donor who donated a stem cell graft to a child with acute myeloid leukemia.

This clonotype was found a few times. V and J are TRBV7-2 and TRBJ2-5; tentative D call: TRBD2 (5 bases). Germline values: CDR1 SGHTA, CDR2 FQGNSA. The CDR3 is 15 amino acids. Deletions cut 1 base from V and 1 base from J, with 10 bases between. CDR3 nucleotide sequence: TGTGCCAGCAGCTTAGTATCTAGCTTCCAAGAGACCCAGTACTTC. Protein: CASSLVSSFQETQYF.

J is TRBJ1-2 and V is TRBV6-1; D perhaps matches TRBD1 (5 bases). Between the trimmed V and J ends, which lost 5 bases and 2 bases, there was a span of 24 bases. This CDR3 spans 18 amino acids. Germline-derived CDR1 and CDR2 are MNHNS and SASEGT. The CDR3: CASSLQFRVVEGNYGYTF. The CDR3 region has the DNA TGTGCCAGCAGTCTTCAATTCAGGGTAGTGGAAGGGAACTATGGCTACACCTTC.

V and J are TRBV12-5 and TRBJ2-1, with 13 positions matching TRBD2. Trimming took 1 base from V and 7 from J; bases not matched to a gene: 1. The CDR3 length is 15 residues. Germline-derived CDR1 and CDR2 are LGHNT and FRNRAP. The CDR3 DNA sequence: TGTGCTAGTGGTTTGGAACTAGCGGGGGGGAATGAGCAGTTCTTC. Residues: CASGLELAGGNEQFF.

In this sample, this clonotype turned up once. V and J are TRBV15 and TRBJ2-1; 8 nucleotides line up with TRBD2. The trim removed 1 base at V and 4 bases at J, leaving 12 bases unmatched. Looked up from germline, CDR1 is LNHNV and CDR2 is YYDKDF (reference sequence). The CDR3 runs to 18 residues. The CDR3 DNA reads as TGTGCCACCAGCAGAGGAACGGAGACTAGCGTCTATTACAATGAGCAGTTCTTC. This encodes CATSRGTETSVYYNEQFF.

The sample holds a few counts of this clonotype. V and J are TRBV3-1 and TRBJ2-5; D is perhaps TRBD1 or TRBD2 (5 bases each). CDR1 and CDR2 from the germline V gene are LGHDT and YNNKEL (reference sequence). The CDR3 totals 14 residues. V lost 5 bases and J lost 3, with 13 bases in between. In DNA, the CDR3 is TGTGCCAGCAGCACCGGGACGTTGAAAGAGACCCAGTACTTC. Its protein is CASSTGTLKETQYF.

This clonotype was seen a handful of times. V is TRBV29-1 and J is TRBJ1-3; D perhaps matches TRBD1 (6 bases). The CDR3 is 14 residues long. Germline CDR1 SQVTM, CDR2 ANQGSEA. V lost 5 bases to trimming and J lost 0 bases, with 11 bases between them. The CDR3 region has the DNA TGCAGCGTTTCGACAGGCTTCTCTGGAAACACCATATATTTT. Protein sequence: CSVSTGFSGNTIYF.

This clonotype showed up many times. The chain uses TRBV2 and TRBJ2-7; D might be TRBD2 (5 bases). Deletions cut 11 bases from V and 3 bases from J, with 20 bases between. Germline loops: CDR1 SNHLY, CDR2 FYNNEI. The length of the CDR3 is 14 residues. CDR3 sequence (DNA): TGTGCCTCTGAAAGGACGGGAAGGAACTACGAGCAGTACTTC. It yields the protein CASERTGRNYEQYF.

This clonotype occurred many times. The V and J genes are TRBV6-5 and TRBJ1-2; 8 bases are a match to TRBD1. CDR3 size: 14 residues. Unmatched junction bases numbered 2, after V lost 3 bases and J lost 2 bases. CDR1 and CDR2 from the germline V gene are MNHEY and SVGAGI. CDR3 loop: CASSYDRGNYGYTF. The CDR3 nucleotides are TGTGCCAGCAGTTATGACAGGGGAAACTATGGCTACACCTTC.

This clonotype came up a few times. The CDR3 sequence: CSASPSINYEQYF. The CDR3 nucleotides read TGCAGTGCTTCCCCTTCTATTAACTACGAGCAGTACTTC. The chain joins TRBV20-1 to TRBJ2-7; the D is unclear. V was clipped by 5 bases and J by 3 bases, with 14 bases between them. This CDR3 has 13 amino acids. Germline CDR1 DFQATT, CDR2 SNEGSKA (reference sequence).

The rearrangement links TRBV7-2 to TRBJ2-1; 8 positions agree with TRBD2. V lost 5 bases, J lost 7 bases, and 13 bases stayed unmatched. The CDR3 totals 16 residues. Germline values: CDR1 SGHTA, CDR2 FQGNSA. CDR3: CASSPPGGRLRNEQFF. For the CDR3, the DNA is TGTGCCAGCAGCCCGCCGGGCGGGAGGTTACGGAATGAGCAGTTCTTC.

The rearrangement links TRBV10-3 to TRBJ2-7; the match to TRBD2 covers 13 bases. Per the germline V gene, CDR1 is ENHRY and CDR2 is SYGVKD. The CDR3 length is 16 residues. Losses at the gene ends were 6 bases for V and 0 bases for J; bases not matched to a gene: 5. The chain's CDR3 is CAISRTSGSSSYEQYF. The CDR3 bases are TGTGCCATCAGCCGGACTAGCGGGAGCAGCTCCTACGAGCAGTACTTC.

The table lists this clonotype with a few counts. CDR3 in DNA: TGTGCCAGCAGCCAAGACGCGGAGACCCAGTACTTC. Amino acid sequence: CASSQDAETQYF. J is TRBJ2-5 and V is TRBV3-1; D gene unclear. The CDR3 has 12 residues. CDR1 and CDR2 (germline): LGHDT, YNNKEL (reference sequence). The V end was cut by 0 bases, the J end by 5 bases, with 4 bases between.

This clonotype was detected many times. The chain couples TRBV5-6 to TRBJ2-2; 8 nucleotides align to TRBD2. The germline gives CDR1 SGHDT, CDR2 YYEEEE. Trimming at V came to 0 bases and at J to 0 bases, leaving 4 bases not matched to a gene. The CDR3 length is 17 residues. The CDR3 DNA is TGTGCCAGCAGCTTGGCGACTAGCGCGACGAACACCGGGGAGCTGTTTTTT. Its translation: CASSLATSATNTGELFF.

This clonotype occurred many times. The rearrangement uses TRBV2 and TRBJ2-1; D is unresolved. The CDR3 sequence is 14 residues long. Per the germline V gene, CDR1 is SNHLY and CDR2 is FYNNEI. V was clipped by 0 bases and J by 10 bases, with 13 bases between them. The CDR3 region is CASSEAPGAREQFF. CDR3 in DNA: TGTGCCAGCAGTGAAGCCCCCGGCGCGAGGGAGCAGTTCTTC. Looking up the rest from reference TRBV2 and TRBJ2-1 gives the full variable domain: EPEVTQTPSHQVTQMGQEVILRCVPISNHLYFYWYRQILGQKVEFLVSFYNNEISEKSEIFDDQFSVERPDGSNFTLKIRSTKLEDSAMYFCASSEAPGAREQFFGPGTRLTVL.

This chain connects TRBV9 to TRBJ1-1; D perhaps matches TRBD1 (6 bases). The CDR3 is 14 amino acids. Germline CDR1 reads SGDLS; CDR2 reads YYNGEE. Between the trimmed V and J ends, which lost 7 bases and 1 base, there was a span of 14 bases. CDR3 DNA: TGTGCCAGCTTCCCGGCACAGGGGAACACTGAAGCTTTCTTT. It is translated as CASFPAQGNTEAFF. The entire variable domain, with the rest obtained from reference TRBV9 and TRBJ1-1, is as follows: DSGVTQTPKHLITATGQRVTLRCSPRSGDLSVYWYQQSLDQGLQFLIQYYNGEERAKGNILERFSAQQFPDLHSELNLSSLELGDSALYFCASFPAQGNTEAFFGQGTRLTVV.

This clonotype was detected only a few times. The CDR3: CASSLRPVLAFF. The DNA for the CDR3 is TGTGCCAGCAGTTTACGGCCCGTTCTGGCTTTCTTT. V gene TRBV12-3 or TRBV12-4 combines with J gene TRBJ1-1, with D unresolved. This CDR3 spans 12 amino acids. V lost 2 bases, J lost 11 bases, and 12 bases lay in between.

This clonotype was detected ten times or more. V gene TRBV6-5 combines with J gene TRBJ2-7; no firm D call. The CDR3 spans 12 residues. CDR1 and CDR2 from the germline V gene are MNHEY and SVGAGI. V shed 0 bases and J shed 6 bases, with 6 bases lying between them. Written as DNA, the CDR3 is TGTGCCAGCAGTTACTCGAGAGGCGAGCAGTACTTC. Protein: CASSYSRGEQYF.

This clonotype was seen ten or more times. The rearrangement links TRBV7-2 to TRBJ2-2, with TRBD1 as a possible D gene (6 bases). The CDR3 loop spans 15 amino acids. Germline lookup yields CDR1 SGHTA and CDR2 FQGNSA. V lost 6 bases and J 7 bases, leaving 18 bases between the germline ends. The CDR3 region has the DNA TGTGCCAGCAGACAATCACAGGGTTGGATCGGGGAGCTGTTTTTT. Its protein product is CASRQSQGWIGELFF. Using reference TRBV7-2 and TRBJ2-2 for the parts outside the CDR3, the full variable domain is GAGVSQSPSNKVTEKGKDVELRCDPISGHTALYWYRQSLGQGLEFLIYFQGNSAPDKSGLPSDRFSAERTGGSVSTLTIQRTQQEDSAVYLCASRQSQGWIGELFFGEGSRLTVL.

This clonotype was found a few times. J is TRBJ2-3 and V is TRBV5-1; 8 bases fit TRBD1. The CDR3 is made up of 15 amino acids. With 1 base clipped from V and 4 bases from J, the junction kept 5 bases outside the gene matches. Germline V gene sequence: CDR1 SGHRS, CDR2 YFSETQ. CDR3 nucleotides: TGCGCCAGCAGCTTGCAGGGGGCGGACGCAGATACGCAGTATTTT. This encodes CASSLQGADADTQYF.

The chain couples TRBV20-1 to TRBJ1-5; D gene ambiguous. Germline-derived CDR1 and CDR2 are DFQATT and SNEGSKA (reference sequence). Trimming removed 6 bases from V and 12 bases from J, with 18 bases in between. This CDR3 contains 12 residues. CDR3 DNA: TGCAGTGCAGGACGGGAGGGAGGTCGCCAGCATTTT. This translates into CSAGREGGRQHF.